This T cell receptor beta chain was captured by sequencing in a study of identical twins. Each CDR3 protein is one row after TCRdb ran MiXCR on the 5' RACE reads. The table lists about 430,000 distinct CDR3 sequences, 15% to 20% of them singletons. The receptor was derived from a middle-aged man in good health. Sequencing was performed on naive T cells sorted from blood.

The CDR3 nucleotides read TGTGCCAGCAGCAGAAACAGGGTATTCACGGAGACCCAGTACTTC. This encodes CASSRNRVFTETQYF. The J gene is TRBJ2-5, the V gene TRBV5-8, with D possibly being TRBD1 (6 bases). Germline assignment: CDR1 SGHTS and CDR2 YDEGEE. V gave up 4 bases and J gave up 5 bases, with 18 bases separating them. The CDR3 is 15 amino acids.